Sequencing of this TCR beta chain was carried out in a study of early T cells in non-severe SARS-CoV-2 infection. The CDR3 runs 14 residues. The V end lost 5 bases, the J end lost 2 bases, and 13 bases lay between the germline ends. The V gene's germline CDR1 is SEHNR and CDR2 FQNEAQ (reference sequence). Researchers attached unique molecular identifiers to individual cDNA molecules. TCRdb ran MiXCR on the 5' RACE reads and lists one entry per CDR3 protein. The data show 70,000 to 75,000 distinct CDR3 sequences, approximately 12% seen once. The chain recombines TRBV7-9 with TRBJ2-7; perhaps TRBD1 as D (6 bases). The TCR originated in an adult who was a healthcare worker with PCR-confirmed SARS-CoV-2 infection or an uninfected control (not recorded which). Sequencing was performed on whole blood. CDR3 sequence reads: CASSPPGTPYEQYF. In DNA, the CDR3 is TGTGCCAGCAGCCCCCCCGGGACACCCTACGAGCAGTACTTC.